This is a list of T cell receptor beta chains from one sample in a study of human T cells and chemical hapten exposure. One entry per CDR3 protein, called by TCRdb with MiXCR from the RACE reads. This table holds some 360,000 distinct CDR3 sequences, about 5.1% found once. The sequences come from whole blood, collected in connection with sensitization to the hapten diphenylcyclopropenone (DPC). These receptors were collected from a woman aged 45-59 years with alopecia areata. Some clones in this sample may be carry-over from other donors' samples. Both conserved end residues are part of each CDR3. Each record gives: D gene, clone size, V gene, J gene, CDR3 DNA, CDR3 protein. D genes are given only for firm matches. Size is omitted from some rows. Given values are once, few, many or a class for expanded clones.

d_call: .
clone_size: .
v_call: TRBV2
j_call: TRBJ2-5
cdr3_nt: TGTGCCACCCAGACCAGAGGGGGGACCCAGCACTTC
cdr3_aa: CATQTRGGTQHF

d_call: .
clone_size: .
v_call: TRBV14
j_call: TRBJ1-1
cdr3_nt: TGTGCCAGCAGCCAAGAGATTGGGCGGGTGAACACTGAAGCTTTCTTT
cdr3_aa: CASSQEIGRVNTEAFF

d_call: .
clone_size: few
v_call: TRBV20-1
j_call: TRBJ2-3
cdr3_nt: TGCAGTGGATCCGTAGGGGGGCCTACAGATACGCAGTATTTT
cdr3_aa: CSGSVGGPTDTQYF

d_call: .
clone_size: few
v_call: TRBV7-2
j_call: TRBJ2-3
cdr3_nt: TGTGCCAGCAGCCGCGTTGGGGCAGACACAGATACGCAGTATTTT
cdr3_aa: CASSRVGADTDTQYF

d_call: .
clone_size: many
v_call: TRBV18
j_call: TRBJ1-3
cdr3_nt: TGTGCCAGCTCACCGAACGGGTACGACTCCGGAAACACCATATATTTT
cdr3_aa: CASSPNGYDSGNTIYF

d_call: TRBD1
clone_size: .
v_call: TRBV20-1
j_call: TRBJ1-2
cdr3_nt: TGCAGTGCTAGGGCCGGACAGGGCGCCGATGGCTACACCTTC
cdr3_aa: CSARAGQGADGYTF

d_call: TRBD2
clone_size: few
v_call: TRBV6-5
j_call: TRBJ2-1
cdr3_nt: TGTGCCAGCCGCGCACCGGGGGGGAATGAGCAGTTCTTC
cdr3_aa: CASRAPGGNEQFF

d_call: TRBD2
clone_size: .
v_call: TRBV29-1
j_call: TRBJ2-5
cdr3_nt: TGCAGCTCCCCCAACCCGGGGGGAGAGACCCAGTACTTC
cdr3_aa: CSSPNPGGETQYF

d_call: .
clone_size: many
v_call: TRBV29-1
j_call: TRBJ2-7
cdr3_nt: TGCAGCGTTGAAGATCGCAGGACGGCGGCCCGATCCGAGCAGTACTTC
cdr3_aa: CSVEDRRTAARSEQYF

d_call: .
clone_size: .
v_call: TRBV21-1
j_call: TRBJ1-3
cdr3_nt: .
cdr3_aa: CASSKVGPGNTIYF

d_call: TRBD2
clone_size: .
v_call: TRBV19
j_call: TRBJ2-1
cdr3_nt: TGTGCCAGTAGTATTCCGAGACTAGCGGGGGGGGCCAATGAGCAGTTCTTC
cdr3_aa: CASSIPRLAGGANEQFF

d_call: .
clone_size: few
v_call: TRBV23-1
j_call: TRBJ1-6
cdr3_nt: TGCGCCAGCATTCGGATCTCACCCCTCCACTTT
cdr3_aa: CASIRISPLHF

d_call: .
clone_size: many
v_call: TRBV29-1
j_call: TRBJ2-5
cdr3_nt: TGCAGCGTCAAGTCCGGGGGACAAGAGACCCAGTACTTC
cdr3_aa: CSVKSGGQETQYF

d_call: .
clone_size: many
v_call: TRBV12-5
j_call: TRBJ2-3
cdr3_nt: TGTGCTAGTGGTGTACAAGATACGCAGTATTTT
cdr3_aa: CASGVQDTQYF

d_call: TRBD1
clone_size: .
v_call: TRBV7-3
j_call: TRBJ1-1
cdr3_nt: TGTGCCAGCAGCTTGGCAGGGGGCGGTCTGAGTAAAGCTTTCTTT
cdr3_aa: CASSLAGGGLSKAFF

d_call: TRBD1
clone_size: .
v_call: TRBV2
j_call: TRBJ1-2
cdr3_nt: TGTGCCAGCAGGGGGGACAGTAACTATGGCTACACCTTC
cdr3_aa: CASRGDSNYGYTF

d_call: .
clone_size: many
v_call: TRBV6-6
j_call: TRBJ2-3
cdr3_nt: TGTGCCAGCACTTCGGTGGCTGCGGAAAGCACAGATACGCAGTATTTT
cdr3_aa: CASTSVAAESTDTQYF

d_call: .
clone_size: many
v_call: TRBV6-5
j_call: TRBJ2-5
cdr3_nt: TGTGCCAGCAGTTTACCGAAAGGGACCCAGTACTTC
cdr3_aa: CASSLPKGTQYF

d_call: .
clone_size: many
v_call: TRBV5-4
j_call: TRBJ1-2
cdr3_nt: TGTGCCGACCGGGATCCTATTAACTATGGCTACACCTTC
cdr3_aa: CADRDPINYGYTF

d_call: .
clone_size: many
v_call: TRBV7-3
j_call: TRBJ2-1
cdr3_nt: TGTGCCAGCAGCTTAAACCGTGCCTATGAGCAGTTCTTC
cdr3_aa: CASSLNRAYEQFF

d_call: .
clone_size: many
v_call: TRBV7-8
j_call: TRBJ2-6
cdr3_nt: TGTGCCAGCAGCCTGGGACAATTCTCTGGGGCCAACGTCCTGACTTTC
cdr3_aa: CASSLGQFSGANVLTF

d_call: TRBD1
clone_size: few
v_call: TRBV20-1
j_call: TRBJ2-1
cdr3_nt: TGCAGTGCCGCGACAGGGATAGGAAATGAGCAGTTCTTC
cdr3_aa: CSAATGIGNEQFF

d_call: .
clone_size: many
v_call: TRBV6-1
j_call: TRBJ1-1
cdr3_nt: TGTGCCAGCAGTGAGGGACCGGTCGCTTTCTTT
cdr3_aa: CASSEGPVAFF

d_call: .
clone_size: many
v_call: TRBV12-3/TRBV12-4
j_call: TRBJ1-1
cdr3_nt: TGTGCCAGCAGCGGACTGGCGAACACTGAAGCTTTCTTT
cdr3_aa: CASSGLANTEAFF

d_call: TRBD1
clone_size: .
v_call: TRBV12-3/TRBV12-4
j_call: TRBJ1-1
cdr3_nt: TGTGCCAGCAGTCGGGACAGGGAGGTCACTGAAGCTTTCTTT
cdr3_aa: CASSRDREVTEAFF

d_call: TRBD1
clone_size: many
v_call: TRBV5-1
j_call: TRBJ2-1
cdr3_nt: TGCGCCAGCAGTCGGTCGGGACAGGGTTATCGTGAGCAGTTCTTC
cdr3_aa: CASSRSGQGYREQFF

d_call: .
clone_size: many
v_call: TRBV20-1
j_call: TRBJ2-3
cdr3_nt: TGCAGTGCTAGAGCTCTTGGCCGGGACCACACAGATACGCAGTATTTT
cdr3_aa: CSARALGRDHTDTQYF

d_call: .
clone_size: many
v_call: TRBV20-1
j_call: TRBJ2-2
cdr3_nt: TGCAGTGCTAGAGCCGGGGTCTACACCGGGGAGCTGTTTTTT
cdr3_aa: CSARAGVYTGELFF

d_call: .
clone_size: .
v_call: TRBV10-3
j_call: TRBJ2-7
cdr3_nt: TGTGCCACCCGAACAGGGTCCGAGCAGTACTTC
cdr3_aa: CATRTGSEQYF

d_call: TRBD1
clone_size: .
v_call: TRBV7-2
j_call: TRBJ1-1
cdr3_nt: TGTGCCAGCAGCCCCCTCCCCGGGACAGCACTTGAAGCTTTCTTT
cdr3_aa: CASSPLPGTALEAFF

d_call: TRBD1
clone_size: few
v_call: TRBV27
j_call: TRBJ1-5
cdr3_nt: TGTGCCAGCAGTCCCCGACAGGGAAATAGCAATCAGCCCCAGCATTTT
cdr3_aa: CASSPRQGNSNQPQHF

d_call: TRBD2
clone_size: .
v_call: TRBV6-2/TRBV6-3
j_call: TRBJ2-3
cdr3_nt: TGTGCCAGCAGTCCCCGGCCTAGCGGGAGCGTCACAGATACGCAGTATTTT
cdr3_aa: CASSPRPSGSVTDTQYF

d_call: .
clone_size: many
v_call: TRBV3-1
j_call: TRBJ2-7
cdr3_nt: TGTGCCAGCAGCCAGGGGGCTCGTACCTACGAGCAGTACTTC
cdr3_aa: CASSQGARTYEQYF

d_call: .
clone_size: .
v_call: TRBV27
j_call: TRBJ1-2
cdr3_nt: TGTGTTACTTATCCCCCGCTGGGCTATGGCTACACCTTC
cdr3_aa: CVTYPPLGYGYTF

d_call: TRBD2
clone_size: .
v_call: TRBV11-2
j_call: TRBJ2-1
cdr3_nt: TGTGCCAGCAGCGCCCCCCTTAGCGGGAGATTAGATGAGCAGTTCTTC
cdr3_aa: CASSAPLSGRLDEQFF

d_call: .
clone_size: few
v_call: TRBV2
j_call: TRBJ1-1
cdr3_nt: TGTGCCAGCAGTGAAGCCCGGTTAGTCCCTGAAGCTTTCTTT
cdr3_aa: CASSEARLVPEAFF

d_call: .
clone_size: few
v_call: TRBV7-2
j_call: TRBJ1-2
cdr3_nt: TGTGCCAGCAGCTTACCTGCGTCACCTTATGGCTACACCTTC
cdr3_aa: CASSLPASPYGYTF

d_call: TRBD1
clone_size: many
v_call: TRBV12-3/TRBV12-4
j_call: TRBJ2-7
cdr3_nt: TGTGCCAGCGGACCGGACAGGGGGCTGCCCTACGAGCAGTACTTC
cdr3_aa: CASGPDRGLPYEQYF

d_call: TRBD1
clone_size: few
v_call: TRBV28
j_call: TRBJ1-2
cdr3_nt: TGTGCCAGCAGGCCAGGGGGGGGTTACCATGGCTACACCTTC
cdr3_aa: CASRPGGGYHGYTF

d_call: .
clone_size: few
v_call: TRBV27
j_call: TRBJ2-1
cdr3_nt: TGTGCCAGCGGGAGTATAAATGAGCAGTTCTTC
cdr3_aa: CASGSINEQFF

d_call: .
clone_size: few
v_call: TRBV28
j_call: TRBJ1-6
cdr3_nt: TGTGCCAGCAGTTTAGGGGGACAAGGCCATTCACCCCTCCACTTT
cdr3_aa: CASSLGGQGHSPLHF

d_call: TRBD2
clone_size: many
v_call: TRBV7-8
j_call: TRBJ2-1
cdr3_nt: TGTGCCAGCAGCCCGATCGGGACTAGCGGGAGAGCCAATGAGCAGTTCTTC
cdr3_aa: CASSPIGTSGRANEQFF

d_call: .
clone_size: .
v_call: TRBV12-3/TRBV12-4
j_call: TRBJ1-1
cdr3_nt: TGTGCCAGCGGCTGGGGGGGAGGCAAAATGAACACTGAAGCTTTCTTT
cdr3_aa: CASGWGGGKMNTEAFF

d_call: .
clone_size: many
v_call: TRBV7-2
j_call: TRBJ1-2
cdr3_nt: TGTGCCAGCAGCCCAGACGGAACCAACTATGGCTACACCTTC
cdr3_aa: CASSPDGTNYGYTF

d_call: TRBD2
clone_size: .
v_call: TRBV15
j_call: TRBJ2-7
cdr3_nt: TGTGCCACCAGCACCTCCGCGGGAGGAGAGAAGTACTTC
cdr3_aa: CATSTSAGGEKYF